Listed below are T cell receptor beta chains from one sample, sequenced in a study of blood T cell repertoires in COVID-19. Sequencing used immunoSEQ multiplex PCR; TCRdb keeps in-frame clones, though not all of them. The sample consists of approximately 390,000 clones, around 87% of them appearing once. The sample was PBMCs or T cells enriched from blood (not recorded which). These TCRs come from a woman aged 45-65 years who had recovered from COVID-19. CDR3s include the opening cysteine and the closing phenylalanine or tryptophan. A D gene is named only where the DNA matches it firmly. A row's size may be missing; if present it is once, few, many or a size class.

J gene: TRBJ1-1
V gene: TRBV27
clone size: .
D gene: .
CDR3 protein: CASSLREGTEAFF
CDR3 DNA: TGTGCCAGCAGTTTAAGGGAGGGGACTGAAGCTTTCTTT

J gene: TRBJ1-5
V gene: TRBV19
clone size: .
D gene: .
CDR3 protein: CASSDFSAGRQPQHF
CDR3 DNA: TGTGCCAGTAGTGATTTCTCGGCAGGCAGGCAGCCCCAGCATTTT

J gene: TRBJ1-1
V gene: TRBV7-9
clone size: .
D gene: TRBD1
CDR3 protein: CASSLGQGAAFF
CDR3 DNA: TGTGCCAGCAGCTTAGGACAGGGCGCAGCTTTCTTT

J gene: TRBJ1-5
V gene: TRBV7-3
clone size: .
D gene: .
CDR3 protein: CASSLIRTAINQPQHF
CDR3 DNA: TGTGCCAGCAGCTTAATTCGGACAGCAATCAATCAGCCCCAGCATTTT

J gene: TRBJ1-1
V gene: TRBV10-1
clone size: .
D gene: TRBD1
CDR3 protein: CASSGTGYKGTEAFF
CDR3 DNA: TGCGCCAGCAGCGGGACAGGGTACAAGGGCACTGAAGCTTTCTTT

J gene: TRBJ1-2
V gene: TRBV6-6
clone size: .
D gene: TRBD1
CDR3 protein: CASSYFRQGARGYTF
CDR3 DNA: TGTGCCAGCAGTTACTTCCGACAGGGGGCGCGAGGCTACACCTTC

J gene: TRBJ2-2
V gene: TRBV7-2
clone size: .
D gene: .
CDR3 protein: CANSLLQATGELFF
CDR3 DNA: TGTGCCAACAGCCTGCTCCAGGCCACCGGGGAGCTGTTTTTT

J gene: TRBJ1-6
V gene: TRBV11-2
clone size: once
D gene: .
CDR3 protein: CASSLGRNSPLHF
CDR3 DNA: TGTGCCAGCAGCCTAGGCAGAAATTCACCCCTCCACTTT

J gene: TRBJ1-4
V gene: TRBV5-6
clone size: once
D gene: .
CDR3 protein: CASSFRTGSTNEKLFF
CDR3 DNA: TGTGCCAGCAGTTTTAGGACGGGGTCAACTAATGAAAAACTGTTTTTT

J gene: TRBJ1-6
V gene: TRBV4-3
clone size: few
D gene: .
CDR3 protein: CASSQDLSQANNSPLHF
CDR3 DNA: TGCGCCAGCAGCCAAGATCTATCGCAGGCAAATAATTCACCCCTCCACTTT

J gene: TRBJ1-5
V gene: TRBV23-1
clone size: .
D gene: .
CDR3 protein: CASSQPDVRGLGNQPQHF
CDR3 DNA: TGCGCCAGCAGTCAACCAGATGTTAGGGGATTGGGCAATCAGCCCCAGCATTTT

J gene: TRBJ2-5
V gene: TRBV15
clone size: .
D gene: .
CDR3 protein: CATSRGLGGAIQETQYF
CDR3 DNA: TGTGCCACCAGCAGAGGGTTAGGAGGGGCGATCCAAGAGACCCAGTACTTC

J gene: TRBJ1-2
V gene: TRBV7-9
clone size: .
D gene: TRBD1
CDR3 protein: CASRSIRTGSNGYTF
CDR3 DNA: TGTGCCAGCAGGTCAATTCGGACAGGGTCGAATGGCTACACCTTC

J gene: TRBJ1-5
V gene: TRBV4-1
clone size: .
D gene: .
CDR3 protein: CASSPGPSNQPQHF
CDR3 DNA: TGCGCCAGCAGCCCGGGTCCTAGCAATCAGCCCCAGCATTTT

J gene: TRBJ2-2
V gene: TRBV11-2
clone size: .
D gene: .
CDR3 protein: CASSLVPPGRGRGELFF
CDR3 DNA: TGTGCCAGCAGCTTAGTGCCCCCAGGGCGGGGGCGCGGGGAGCTGTTTTTT

J gene: TRBJ1-5
V gene: TRBV28
clone size: .
D gene: .
CDR3 protein: CASSYARQDNQPQHF
CDR3 DNA: TGTGCCAGCAGTTATGCTCGGCAGGACAATCAGCCCCAGCATTTT